This is a list of T cell receptor beta chains from one sample in a study of identical twins. TCRdb re-derived calls from the 5' RACE reads in MiXCR, one entry per CDR3 protein. The profile shows roughly 350,000 distinct CDR3 sequences, about 12% of them singletons. The same data also contributed to another study, on yellow fever vaccine responses in identical twins.

Sequencing used CD8+ T cells sorted from blood. These receptors were taken from a woman between 18 and 29 years old in good health. The CDR3 runs from the conserved cysteine through the conserved F or W. The D gene is left open where the match is weak. Expanded clones get a size class; other rows say once, few or many, or leave the size out.

TRBD1 | TRBJ1-1 | once | TRBV20-1 | CSARDSSNTEAFF | TGCAGTGCCCGGGACAGCTCGAACACTGAAGCTTTCTTT
NA | TRBJ2-3 | few | TRBV4-1 | CASSQGAEKDTQYF | TGCGCCAGCAGCCAAGGAGCGGAAAAAGATACGCAGTATTTT
TRBD2 | TRBJ2-1 | few | TRBV6-1 | CASSERLAGKSYNEQFF | TGTGCCAGCAGTGAACGGCTAGCGGGGAAATCCTACAATGAGCAGTTCTTC
NA | TRBJ2-1 | NA | TRBV20-1 | CSARVVDEQFF | TGCAGTGCTAGAGTGGTGGATGAGCAGTTCTTC
TRBD1 | TRBJ1-1 | NA | TRBV5-1 | CASSQGQQMNTEAFF | TGCGCCAGCAGCCAGGGACAGCAAATGAACACTGAAGCTTTCTTT
NA | TRBJ2-7 | few | TRBV28 | CASTKAGAYEQYF | TGTGCCAGCACAAAGGCAGGGGCGTACGAGCAGTACTTC
TRBD2 | TRBJ2-1 | few | TRBV20-1 | CSALWERGGSSYNEQFF | TGCAGTGCCCTTTGGGAGCGGGGGGGGAGCTCCTACAATGAGCAGTTCTTC
NA | TRBJ2-1 | many | TRBV15 | CATSREWVSSYNEQFF | TGTGCCACCAGCAGAGAATGGGTGAGCTCCTACAATGAGCAGTTCTTC
TRBD2 | TRBJ2-3 | few | TRBV12-3/TRBV12-4 | CASSLIYGLAGGFGRTDTQYF | TGTGCCAGCAGTTTAATTTATGGACTAGCGGGGGGTTTCGGGCGCACAGATACGCAGTATTTT
NA | TRBJ2-1 | few | TRBV5-5 | CASSPWADNEQFF | TGTGCCAGCAGCCCGTGGGCCGACAATGAGCAGTTCTTC
NA | TRBJ2-1 | few | TRBV24-1 | CATSHLPSSYNEQFF | TGTGCCACCAGCCACCTGCCGAGCTCCTACAATGAGCAGTTCTTC
NA | TRBJ1-1 | NA | TRBV12-3/TRBV12-4 | CASIPGQNTEAFF | TGTGCCAGCATTCCGGGACAGAACACTGAAGCTTTCTTT
NA | TRBJ1-5 | few | TRBV4-1 | CASSQDRTWVGQPQHF | TGCGCCAGCAGCCAAGATAGGACTTGGGTCGGGCAGCCCCAGCATTTT
TRBD1 | TRBJ1-1 | NA | TRBV27 | CASSSRTGINTEAFF | TGTGCCAGCAGTTCCCGGACAGGGATTAACACTGAAGCTTTCTTT
NA | TRBJ1-4 | few | TRBV2 | CASRSDSSTNEKLFF | TGTGCCAGCAGGTCGGACAGCTCAACTAATGAAAAACTGTTTTTT
TRBD1 | TRBJ2-3 | many | TRBV15 | CATSAYAGQGADTQYF | TGTGCCACCAGCGCCTACGCGGGACAGGGTGCAGATACGCAGTATTTT
NA | TRBJ2-4 | few | TRBV5-4 | CATDVVSLSSYIQYF | TGTGCCACAGACGTCGTTTCCCTTAGTAGTTACATTCAGTACTTC
NA | TRBJ2-7 | few | TRBV2 | CASRYNTYEQYF | TGTGCCAGCAGGTATAACACATACGAGCAGTACTTC
NA | TRBJ1-1 | many | TRBV12-3/TRBV12-4 | CASTPGLLNTEAFF | TGTGCCAGCACCCCGGGACTCCTGAACACTGAAGCTTTCTTT
NA | TRBJ2-1 | few | TRBV6-2/TRBV6-3 | CASSYLVTGSPYNEQFF | TGTGCCAGCAGTTATTTGGTTACAGGGTCCCCCTACAATGAGCAGTTCTTC
NA | TRBJ1-4 | few | TRBV5-1 | CASSPLRKGWKKLFF | TGCGCCAGCAGCCCCCTAAGAAAGGGTTGGAAAAAACTGTTTTTT
NA | TRBJ2-7 | many | TRBV10-3 | CAISESWTEGYEQYF | TGTGCCATCAGTGAGTCTTGGACAGAGGGCTACGAGCAGTACTTC
NA | TRBJ2-7 | many | TRBV4-1 | CASSQGDSSYEQYF | TGCGCCAGCAGCCAAGGGGATTCAAGCTACGAGCAGTACTTC
NA | TRBJ1-2 | NA | TRBV12-3/TRBV12-4 | CASSFLPRGGVYGYTF | TGTGCCAGCAGTTTTCTCCCTCGGGGCGGGGTATATGGCTACACCTTC
NA | TRBJ1-1 | few | TRBV12-3/TRBV12-4 | CASRNDRTINTEAFF | TGTGCCAGCAGAAATGACAGGACAATAAACACTGAAGCTTTCTTT
NA | TRBJ2-7 | NA | TRBV9 | CASSVEGGSYEQYF | TGTGCCAGCAGCGTAGAAGGGGGGAGCTACGAGCAGTACTTC
TRBD2 | TRBJ2-1 | NA | TRBV12-5 | CASGFDWGLAGLQEQFF | TGTGCTAGTGGTTTTGACTGGGGACTAGCGGGCCTTCAGGAGCAGTTCTTC
NA | TRBJ2-2 | NA | TRBV27 | CASSSVTGSPLNTGELFF | TGTGCCAGCAGTTCAGTAACAGGGTCCCCATTGAACACCGGGGAGCTGTTTTTT
TRBD1 | TRBJ2-1 | few | TRBV20-1 | CSATTGTGGRMSSYNEQFF | TGCAGTGCTACAACCGGGACAGGGGGCCGGATGAGCTCCTACAATGAGCAGTTCTTC
NA | TRBJ2-1 | NA | TRBV27 | CASSRPPASPLHEQFF | TGTGCCAGCAGTCGTCCCCCGGCCAGTCCCCTCCATGAGCAGTTCTTC
TRBD2 | TRBJ2-3 | NA | TRBV27 | CASSTHPSGSDTDTQYF | TGTGCCAGCAGTACCCATCCTAGCGGGAGCGACACAGATACGCAGTATTTT
NA | TRBJ2-2 | few | TRBV2 | CASRLEAGELFF | TGTGCCAGCAGATTAGAGGCCGGGGAGCTGTTTTTT
TRBD1 | TRBJ1-1 | NA | TRBV7-9 | CASSLNRGSSSEAFF | TGTGCCAGCAGCTTGAACAGGGGATCTTCCTCTGAAGCTTTCTTT
NA | TRBJ2-2 | NA | TRBV3-1 | CASSQDPRVATGELFF | TGTGCCAGCAGCCAAGACCCCAGGGTGGCCACCGGGGAGCTGTTTTTT
NA | TRBJ2-3 | few | TRBV29-1 | CSVAGTLSTDTQYF | TGCAGCGTTGCGGGGACACTTAGCACAGATACGCAGTATTTT
NA | TRBJ2-5 | NA | TRBV11-2 | CASSLGVQNQETQYF | TGTGCCAGCAGCTTAGGGGTCCAGAACCAAGAGACCCAGTACTTC
NA | TRBJ2-5 | few | TRBV6-1 | CASSGTPMETQYF | TGTGCCAGCAGTGGCACACCCATGGAGACCCAGTACTTC
TRBD1 | TRBJ2-7 | NA | TRBV9 | CASSGGQALLGGEQYF | TGTGCCAGCAGCGGGGGACAGGCACTACTCGGCGGCGAGCAGTACTTC